This T cell receptor beta chain was captured by sequencing in a study of neurological immune-mediated disorders. cDNA synthesis was performed by 5'RACE with 10-nucleotide random UMIs. Sequencing runs each generated in excess of 180 million TCR-beta sequences derived from 15-18 subjects. One entry per CDR3 protein results from TCRdb running MiXCR on the 5' RACE reads. The table lists roughly 100,000 distinct CDR3 sequences, more than 10% of them singletons. The junction had 7 bases not matched to a gene; V was cut back by 2 bases and J by 3 bases. The length of the CDR3 is 15 residues. Looked up from germline, CDR1 is SGDLS and CDR2 is YYNGEE. Time point reported: longitudinal time-point 3. The unsorted libraries originated from 2 million PBMCs that had been stored at -80 C. This clonotype was detected many times.

This clonotype was sampled from a female donor with HTLV-1-associated myelopathy (HAM/TSP). The chain employs TRBV9 and TRBJ2-5; the match to TRBD2 covers 7 bases. Source material: PBMCs. Here the CDR3 DNA reads TGTGCCAGCAGCGTCGACGGGGGGACCAAAGAGACCCAGTACTTC. Protein product: CASSVDGGTKETQYF. Based on the CDR3 plus reference TRBV9 and TRBJ2-5, the full variable domain is DSGVTQTPKHLITATGQRVTLRCSPRSGDLSVYWYQQSLDQGLQFLIQYYNGEERAKGNILERFSAQQFPDLHSELNLSSLELGDSALYFCASSVDGGTKETQYFGPGTRLLVL.